These T cell receptor beta chains were read from a single sample in a study of a mutant IDH1 vaccine in newly diagnosed glioma. These receptors have no identified antigens. Assay: immunoSEQ multiplex PCR; the TCRdb copy retains only in-frame clones and omits some. The table records some 40,000 clones, over 70% of them present only once. The material was PBMCs, obtained from a glioma patient whose treatment included an IDH1 peptide vaccine. Source of these receptors: a man aged 35 to 55 with glioma. CDR3s leave out the opening cysteine and the closing phenylalanine or tryptophan.

TRBJ2-7 | TRBV11-2 | ASSPNRGGTGEQY
TRBJ2-1 | TRBV18 | ASSPDNYNEQF
TRBJ2-4 | TRBV5-6 | ASSLGMGARY
TRBJ1-2 | TRBV7-9 | ASSDPDSLGYGYT
TRBJ2-5 | TRBV19 | ASSKLAGGQETQY
TRBJ2-7 | TRBV18 | ASSPGAGREQY
TRBJ1-2 | TRBV12-5 | ASGPRGLGYT
TRBJ2-6 | TRBV7-2 | ASSPPFAAVT
TRBJ2-5 | TRBV4-1 | ASSQSPHPEGETQY
TRBJ1-2 | TRBV15 | ATSSRPLLRDLDRGSYGYT
NA | TRBV19 | ASSTSSGSIYEQY